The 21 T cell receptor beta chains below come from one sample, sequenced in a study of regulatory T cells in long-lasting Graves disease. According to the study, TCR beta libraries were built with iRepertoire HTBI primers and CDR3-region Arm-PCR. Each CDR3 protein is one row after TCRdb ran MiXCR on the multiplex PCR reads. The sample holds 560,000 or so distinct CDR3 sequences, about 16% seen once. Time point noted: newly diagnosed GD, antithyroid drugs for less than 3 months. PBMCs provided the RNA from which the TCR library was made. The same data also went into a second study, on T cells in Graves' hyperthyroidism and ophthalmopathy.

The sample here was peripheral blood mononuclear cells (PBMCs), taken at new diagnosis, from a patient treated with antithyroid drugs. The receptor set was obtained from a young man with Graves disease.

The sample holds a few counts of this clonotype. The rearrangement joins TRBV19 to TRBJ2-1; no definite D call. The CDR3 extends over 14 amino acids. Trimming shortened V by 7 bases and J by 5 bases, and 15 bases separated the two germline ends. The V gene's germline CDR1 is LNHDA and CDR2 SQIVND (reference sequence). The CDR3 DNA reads TGTGCCAGTAATGGTAGGTGGGATGACAATGAGCAGTTCTTC. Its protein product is CASNGRWDDNEQFF.

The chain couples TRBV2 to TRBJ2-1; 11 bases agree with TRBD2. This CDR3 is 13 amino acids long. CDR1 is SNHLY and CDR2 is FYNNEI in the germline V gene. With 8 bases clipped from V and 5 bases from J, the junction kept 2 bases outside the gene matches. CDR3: CASLTSGNNEQFF. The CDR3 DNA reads TGTGCCAGCCTGACTAGCGGGAACAATGAGCAGTTCTTC.

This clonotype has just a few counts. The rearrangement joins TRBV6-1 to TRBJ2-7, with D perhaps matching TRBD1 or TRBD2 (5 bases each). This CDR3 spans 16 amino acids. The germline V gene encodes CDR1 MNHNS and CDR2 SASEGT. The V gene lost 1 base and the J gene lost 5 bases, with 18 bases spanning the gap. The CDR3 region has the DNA TGTGCCAGCAGTGAAGGGGGCTACCGGGATTCGCACGAGCAGTACTTC. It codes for CASSEGGYRDSHEQYF.

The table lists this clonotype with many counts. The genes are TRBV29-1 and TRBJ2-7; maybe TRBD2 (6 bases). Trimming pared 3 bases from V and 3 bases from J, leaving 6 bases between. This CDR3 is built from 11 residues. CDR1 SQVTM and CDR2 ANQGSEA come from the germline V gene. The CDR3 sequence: CSVERDYEQYF. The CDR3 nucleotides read TGCAGCGTTGAGCGGGACTACGAGCAGTACTTC.

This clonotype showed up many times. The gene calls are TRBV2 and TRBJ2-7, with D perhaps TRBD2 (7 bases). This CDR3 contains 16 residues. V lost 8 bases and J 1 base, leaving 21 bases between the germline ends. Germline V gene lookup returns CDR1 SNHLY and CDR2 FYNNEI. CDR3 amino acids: CASPPGASSGSYEQYF. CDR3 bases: TGTGCCAGCCCCCCAGGGGCATCTAGCGGATCCTACGAGCAGTACTTC.

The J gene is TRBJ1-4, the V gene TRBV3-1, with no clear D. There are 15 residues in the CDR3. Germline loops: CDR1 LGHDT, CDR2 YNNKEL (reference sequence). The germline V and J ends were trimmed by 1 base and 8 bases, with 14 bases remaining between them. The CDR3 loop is CASSQVSGFKEKLFF. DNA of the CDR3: TGTGCCAGCAGCCAAGTTTCCGGGTTCAAGGAAAAACTGTTTTTT.

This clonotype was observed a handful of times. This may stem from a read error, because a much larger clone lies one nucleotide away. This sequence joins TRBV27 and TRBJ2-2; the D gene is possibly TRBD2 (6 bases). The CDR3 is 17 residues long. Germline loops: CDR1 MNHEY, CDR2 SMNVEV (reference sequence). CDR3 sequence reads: CASSFASHGIRAGGLFF. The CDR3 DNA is TGTGCCAGCAGTTTTGCCAGCCATGGCATTAGGGCCGGGGGGCTGTTTTTT.

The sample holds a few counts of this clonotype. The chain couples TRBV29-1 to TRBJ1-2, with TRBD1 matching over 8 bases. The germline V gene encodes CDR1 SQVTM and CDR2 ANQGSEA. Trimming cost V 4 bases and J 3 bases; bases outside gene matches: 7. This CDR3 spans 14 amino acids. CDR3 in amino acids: CSVGVPGGDYGYTF. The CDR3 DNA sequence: TGCAGCGTTGGAGTCCCAGGGGGCGACTATGGCTACACCTTC.

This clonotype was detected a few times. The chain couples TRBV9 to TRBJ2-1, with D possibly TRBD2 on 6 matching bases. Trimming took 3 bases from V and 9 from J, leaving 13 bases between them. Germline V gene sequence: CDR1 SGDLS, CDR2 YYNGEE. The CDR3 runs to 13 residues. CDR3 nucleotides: TGTGCCAGCAGCGGAGGAGGGGTAATTGAGCAGTTCTTC. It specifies CASSGGGVIEQFF.

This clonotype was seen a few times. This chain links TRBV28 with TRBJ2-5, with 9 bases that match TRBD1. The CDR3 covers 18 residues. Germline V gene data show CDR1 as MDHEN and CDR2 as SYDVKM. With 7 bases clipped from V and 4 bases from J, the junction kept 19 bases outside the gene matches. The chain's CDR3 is CASNYRDRVDADVETQYF. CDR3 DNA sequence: TGTGCCAGCAACTACCGGGACAGGGTTGACGCGGACGTAGAGACCCAGTACTTC.

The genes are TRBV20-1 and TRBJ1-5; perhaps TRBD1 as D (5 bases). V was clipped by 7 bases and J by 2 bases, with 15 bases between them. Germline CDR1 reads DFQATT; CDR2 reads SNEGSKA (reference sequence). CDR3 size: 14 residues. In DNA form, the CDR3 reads TGCAGTGTCGTTATCGTAGGGGGCAATCAGCCCCAGCATTTT. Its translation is CSVVIVGGNQPQHF.

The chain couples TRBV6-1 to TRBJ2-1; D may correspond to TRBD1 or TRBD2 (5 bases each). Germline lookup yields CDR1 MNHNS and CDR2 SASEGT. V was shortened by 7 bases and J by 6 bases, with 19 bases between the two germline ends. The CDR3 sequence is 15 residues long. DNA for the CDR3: TGTGCCAGCATCATAACTAGGGGATTCGGCAATGAGCAGTTCTTC. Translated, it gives CASIITRGFGNEQFF.

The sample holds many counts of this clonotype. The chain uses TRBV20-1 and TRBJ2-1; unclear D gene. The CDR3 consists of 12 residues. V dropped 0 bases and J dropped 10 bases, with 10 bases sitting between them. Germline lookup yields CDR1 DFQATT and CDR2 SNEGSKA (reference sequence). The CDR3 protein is CSARDPLTEQFF. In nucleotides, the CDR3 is TGCAGTGCTAGAGACCCCCTGACGGAGCAGTTCTTC.

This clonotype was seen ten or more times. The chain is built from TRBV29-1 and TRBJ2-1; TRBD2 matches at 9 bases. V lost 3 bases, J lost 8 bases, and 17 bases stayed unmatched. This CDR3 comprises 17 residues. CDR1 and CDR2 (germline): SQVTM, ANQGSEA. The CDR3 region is CSVDPAGGLPRGHEQFF. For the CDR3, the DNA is TGCAGCGTTGACCCAGCGGGAGGCCTGCCCAGGGGTCATGAGCAGTTCTTC.

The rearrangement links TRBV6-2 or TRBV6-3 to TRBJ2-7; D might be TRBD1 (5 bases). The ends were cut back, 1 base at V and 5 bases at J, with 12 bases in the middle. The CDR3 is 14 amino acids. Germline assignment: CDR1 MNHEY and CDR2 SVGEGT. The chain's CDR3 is CASSYFGQGHEQYF. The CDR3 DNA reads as TGTGCCAGCAGTTACTTCGGGCAGGGCCACGAGCAGTACTTC.

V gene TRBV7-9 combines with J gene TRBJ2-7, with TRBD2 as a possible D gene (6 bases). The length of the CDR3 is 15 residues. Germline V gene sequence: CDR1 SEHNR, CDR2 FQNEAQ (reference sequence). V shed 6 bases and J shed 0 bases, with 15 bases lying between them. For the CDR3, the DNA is TGTGCCAGCAGGCTAACCGGGGGTAGCTCCTACGAGCAGTACTTC. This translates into CASRLTGGSSYEQYF.

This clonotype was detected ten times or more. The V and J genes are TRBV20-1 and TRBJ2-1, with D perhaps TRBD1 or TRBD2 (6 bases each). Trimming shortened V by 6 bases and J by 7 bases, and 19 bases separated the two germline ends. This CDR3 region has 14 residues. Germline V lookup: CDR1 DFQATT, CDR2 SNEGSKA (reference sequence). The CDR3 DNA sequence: TGCAGTGCCGGACGGGGGCCCGAGGTAAATGAGCAGTTCTTC. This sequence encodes CSAGRGPEVNEQFF.

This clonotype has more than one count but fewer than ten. CDR3 nucleotide sequence: TGCGCCAGCAGCGATCCCGGACAGGGATCCACAGATACGCAGTATTTT. It encodes CASSDPGQGSTDTQYF. The genes are TRBV5-1 and TRBJ2-3, with 8 bases that match TRBD1. The germline V gene encodes CDR1 SGHRS and CDR2 YFSETQ. V lost 4 bases to trimming and J lost 2 bases; unmatched junction nucleotides: 9. This CDR3 is built from 16 residues.

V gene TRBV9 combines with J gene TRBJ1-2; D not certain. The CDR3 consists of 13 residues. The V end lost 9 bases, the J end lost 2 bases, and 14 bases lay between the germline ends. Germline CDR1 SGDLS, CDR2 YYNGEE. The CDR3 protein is CANMETPNYGYTF. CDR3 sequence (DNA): TGTGCCAACATGGAGACACCGAACTATGGCTACACCTTC.

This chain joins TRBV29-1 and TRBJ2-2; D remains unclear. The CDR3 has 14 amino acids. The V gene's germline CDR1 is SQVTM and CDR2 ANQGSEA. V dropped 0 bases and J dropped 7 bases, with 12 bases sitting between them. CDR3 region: CSVEEGTASGELFF. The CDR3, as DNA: TGCAGCGTTGAAGAGGGTACAGCGAGCGGGGAGCTGTTTTTT.

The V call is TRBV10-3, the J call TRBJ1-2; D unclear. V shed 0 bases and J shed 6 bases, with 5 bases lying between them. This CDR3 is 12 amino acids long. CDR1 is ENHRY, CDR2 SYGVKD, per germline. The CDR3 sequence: CAISESADGYTF. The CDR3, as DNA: TGTGCCATCAGTGAGTCGGCAGATGGCTACACCTTC.